The following is a T cell receptor (beta chain) sequence with its context. Its antigen is undetermined. Sequencing was performed with immunoSEQ multiplex PCR; in TCRdb, only in-frame clones are kept and a portion is missing. The sample lists 68,000 or so clones; roughly nine tenths were seen once. The record originates from a study of cytomegalovirus exposure and HLA in healthy donors. Germline V CDR1 and CDR2: SGHNT, YYREEE (reference sequence). The CDR3 contains 13 residues. V lost 5 bases and J lost 1, with 10 bases in between. Study outcomes and limitations: Most TCR sequences were rare, but some public TCRs occurred in many donors. Reports described diagnosis of cytomegalovirus status by the classifier as highly specific and sensitive.

The sample was PBMCs. The V call is TRBV5-4, the J call TRBJ2-7, with unresolved D. This TCR was sampled from a woman aged 18-30 years in good health and CMV-seronegative. CDR3 coding DNA: TGTGCCAGCAGTAGAGACTGGTCCTACGAGCAGTACTTC. Amino acids: CASSRDWSYEQYF.